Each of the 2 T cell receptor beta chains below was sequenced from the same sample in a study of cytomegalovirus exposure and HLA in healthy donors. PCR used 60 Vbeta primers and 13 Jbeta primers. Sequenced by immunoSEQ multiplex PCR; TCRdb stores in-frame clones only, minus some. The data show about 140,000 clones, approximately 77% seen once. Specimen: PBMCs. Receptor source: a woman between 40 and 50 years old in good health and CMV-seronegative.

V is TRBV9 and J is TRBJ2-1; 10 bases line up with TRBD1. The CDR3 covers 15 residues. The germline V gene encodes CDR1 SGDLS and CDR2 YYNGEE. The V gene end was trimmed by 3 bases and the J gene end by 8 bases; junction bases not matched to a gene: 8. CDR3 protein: CASSGLQTGGHEQFF. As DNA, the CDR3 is TGTGCCAGCAGCGGACTACAGACAGGGGGCCATGAGCAGTTCTTC.

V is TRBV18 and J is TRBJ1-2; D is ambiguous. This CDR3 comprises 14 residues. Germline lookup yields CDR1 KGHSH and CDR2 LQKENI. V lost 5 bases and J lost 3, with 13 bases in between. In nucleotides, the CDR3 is TGTGCCAGCTCATCCCCTTTGAGAGACTATGGCTACACCTTC. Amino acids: CASSSPLRDYGYTF.